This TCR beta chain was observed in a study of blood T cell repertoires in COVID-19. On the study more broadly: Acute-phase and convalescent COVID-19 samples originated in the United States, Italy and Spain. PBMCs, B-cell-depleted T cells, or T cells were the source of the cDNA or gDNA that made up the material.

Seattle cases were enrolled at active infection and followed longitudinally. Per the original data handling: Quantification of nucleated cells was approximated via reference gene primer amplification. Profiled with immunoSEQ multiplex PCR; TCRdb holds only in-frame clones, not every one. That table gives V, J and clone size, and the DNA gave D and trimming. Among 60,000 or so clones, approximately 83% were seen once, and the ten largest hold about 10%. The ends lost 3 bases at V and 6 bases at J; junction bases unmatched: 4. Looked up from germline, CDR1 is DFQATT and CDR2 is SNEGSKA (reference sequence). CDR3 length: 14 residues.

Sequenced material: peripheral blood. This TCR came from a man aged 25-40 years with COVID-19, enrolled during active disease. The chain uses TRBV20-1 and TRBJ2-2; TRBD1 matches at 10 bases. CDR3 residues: CSASGTGVSGELFF. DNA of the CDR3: TGCAGTGCTAGTGGGACAGGGGTGTCCGGGGAGCTGTTTTTT.